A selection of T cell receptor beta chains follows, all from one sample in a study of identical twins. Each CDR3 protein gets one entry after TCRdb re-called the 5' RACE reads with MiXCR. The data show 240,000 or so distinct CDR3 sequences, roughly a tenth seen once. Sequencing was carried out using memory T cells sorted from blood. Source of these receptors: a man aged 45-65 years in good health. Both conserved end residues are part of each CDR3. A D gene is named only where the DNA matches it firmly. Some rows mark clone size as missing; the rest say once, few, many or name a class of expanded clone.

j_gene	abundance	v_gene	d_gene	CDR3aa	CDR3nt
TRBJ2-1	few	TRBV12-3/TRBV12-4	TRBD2	CASSQSGGINEQFF	TGTGCCAGCAGTCAGAGCGGGGGTATCAATGAGCAGTTCTTC
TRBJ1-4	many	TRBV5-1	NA	CASSPGGAAYEKLFF	TGCGCCAGCAGTCCCGGGGGTGCAGCGTATGAAAAACTGTTTTTT
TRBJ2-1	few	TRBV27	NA	CASSFLGIRDGEFF	TGTGCCAGCAGTTTTCTCGGGATCCGGGACGGAGAGTTCTTC
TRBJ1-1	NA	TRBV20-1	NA	CSARVGGSDTEAFF	TGCAGTGCTAGAGTGGGGGGTTCTGACACTGAAGCTTTCTTT
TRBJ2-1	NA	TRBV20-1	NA	CSARDLTSPYNEQFF	TGCAGTGCTAGAGATCTGACTAGTCCGTACAATGAGCAGTTCTTC
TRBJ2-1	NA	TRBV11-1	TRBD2	CASSPLSQGLAGNYNEQFF	TGTGCCAGCAGCCCACTTAGTCAGGGACTAGCGGGTAACTACAATGAGCAGTTCTTC
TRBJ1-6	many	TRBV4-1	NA	CASSQEINEAPLHF	TGCGCCAGCAGCCAAGAGATAAACGAAGCACCCCTCCACTTT
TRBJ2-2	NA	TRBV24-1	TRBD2	CATSPGGGTTGELFF	TGTGCCACCAGTCCCGGGGGGGGTACCACCGGGGAGCTGTTTTTT
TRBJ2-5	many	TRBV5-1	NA	CASSRLQETQYF	TGCGCCAGCAGCCGGCTCCAAGAGACCCAGTACTTC
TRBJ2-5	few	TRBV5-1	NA	CASSLDGRGETQYF	TGCGCCAGCAGCTTGGACGGCCGTGGGGAGACCCAGTACTTC
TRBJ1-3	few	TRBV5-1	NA	CASSLGQGTGNTIYF	TGCGCCAGCAGCTTGGGTCAGGGCACTGGAAACACCATATATTTT
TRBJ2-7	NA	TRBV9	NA	CASSVTSGPTYEQYF	TGTGCCAGCAGCGTAACCAGCGGGCCAACCTACGAGCAGTACTTC
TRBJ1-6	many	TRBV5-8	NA	CASTLGGVGNSPLHF	TGTGCCAGCACCTTGGGGGGAGTCGGGAATTCACCCCTCCACTTT
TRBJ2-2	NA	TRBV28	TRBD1	CATDKEGAGTGELFF	TGTGCCACCGATAAAGAGGGGGCGGGCACCGGGGAGCTGTTTTTT
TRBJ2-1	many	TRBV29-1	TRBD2	CSVSAAGGRSEQFF	TGCAGCGTTTCCGCAGCGGGAGGTCGGAGTGAGCAGTTCTTC
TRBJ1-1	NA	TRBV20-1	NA	CSADRAPGNTEAFF	TGCAGTGCTGACCGGGCCCCTGGGAACACTGAAGCTTTCTTT
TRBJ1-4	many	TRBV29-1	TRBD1	CSVGDRHEKLFF	TGCAGCGTTGGGGACAGGCATGAAAAACTGTTTTTT